This TCR beta chain was profiled in a study of control samples from healthy donors and cancer patients (dated by TCRdb to about 2020). In its sample, this clone was seen once. It has no known antigen specificity. No much larger clonotype is one base removed from it; base qualities were not supplied. The library came from the immunoSEQ multiplex PCR assay. The immuneACCESS repertoire file appears here via TCRdb, limited to in-frame rearrangements. These files lack a portion of the clones; in checked studies, under half of the deficit traces to unresolved V genes, and the cause of the others is not known. This sample lists roughly 150,000 clones; 88% were detected once. The ten largest make up less than 2% of the sample. CDR1 is given as LNHDA and CDR2 as SQIVND, both from the germline V gene (reference sequence). Trimming accounts for 3 bases at V and 3 bases at J, while the number of junction bases matched to no gene is 6. Counted from cysteine to phenylalanine, this CDR3 has 15 amino acids. Of all the DNA, just the CDR3 is kept, 45 bases in frame from base 1.

This TCR was sampled from a man between 18 and 35 years old in good health. Sample: blood. Recombination linked TRBV19 to TRBJ2-5, with 8 junctional bases fitting TRBD1. The CDR3 protein: CASSMTPGGEETQYF. The bases are TGTGCCAGTAGTATGACCCCAGGGGGCGAAGAGACCCAGTACTTC.